These 2 T cell receptor beta chains were sequenced from one sample in a study of cytomegalovirus exposure and HLA in healthy donors. 60 Vbeta and 13 Jbeta primers were used in PCR. The method was immunoSEQ multiplex PCR; TCRdb's version includes in-frame clones alone and lacks a portion of them. The sample consists of 150,000 or so clones, around 82% of them appearing once. The sequencing sample was made of PBMCs. The receptors here all came from a woman aged 50 to 60 in good health and CMV-seropositive.

A remark on this clone: The sample has other DNA sequences that encode this CDR3 too. The genes are TRBV7-2 and TRBJ1-1; tentatively, D is TRBD1 (5 bases). Germline loops: CDR1 SGHTA, CDR2 FQGNSA. This CDR3 is built from 13 residues. The V gene lost 5 bases and the J gene lost 2 bases, with 9 bases spanning the gap. CDR3 loop: CASSVQENTEAFF. The CDR3 nucleotides read TGTGCCAGCAGCGTACAGGAAAACACTGAAGCTTTCTTT.

The V call is TRBV27, the J call TRBJ2-7; TRBD1 aligns across 7 bases. Trimming cost V 7 bases and J 2 bases; bases outside gene matches: 14. This CDR3 is built from 16 residues. CDR1 and CDR2 from the germline V gene are MNHEY and SMNVEV (reference sequence). The CDR3 DNA reads as TGTGCCAGCACCTCCCTTTGCCCGGACAGGACCTACGAGCAGTACTTC. Residues: CASTSLCPDRTYEQYF.